This T cell receptor beta chain was identified in a study of regulatory T cells in long-lasting Graves disease. Germline-derived CDR1 and CDR2 are MGHRA and YSYEKL. The CDR3 consists of 15 residues. V dropped 0 bases and J dropped 2; count of bases not matched to a gene: 4. Construction of the TCR beta libraries employed iRepertoire HTBI primers in conjunction with Arm-PCR of CDR3 regions. TCRdb processed the multiplex PCR reads anew with MiXCR; each CDR3 protein has one entry. The sample contains about 450,000 distinct CDR3 sequences, less than 25% of which appear only once. Time point given: persistent/refractory GD, antithyroid drugs over 5 years with positive TRAb. After RNA was extracted from PBMCs, the TCR library was made from it.

Specimen: peripheral blood mononuclear cells (PBMCs), collected when the disease was refractory, from a patient treated with antithyroid drugs. This sequence was found in a female donor with Graves disease. The chain has TRBV4-1 and TRBJ2-7, with 7 bases aligning to TRBD1. CDR3 in DNA: TGCGCCAGCAGCCAAGATCTAGGGGGCACCTACGAGCAGTACTTC. Translating gives CASSQDLGGTYEQYF.